What follows are 4 T cell receptor beta chains derived from one specimen sequenced in a study of blood T cell repertoires in COVID-19. The assay was immunoSEQ multiplex PCR, and TCRdb's table has in-frame clones only and misses some. The sample consists of 250,000 or so clones, around 90% of them appearing once. The specimen was peripheral blood. These receptors originate from a man at least 80 years old with acute or convalescent COVID-19.

V usage is TRBV6-5 and J usage is TRBJ1-5; TRBD1 agrees at 9 bases. The CDR3 spans 15 residues. The V and J ends lost 4 bases and 8 bases, in that order; junction bases with no gene match: 9. CDR1 and CDR2 from the germline V gene are MNHEY and SVGAGI. CDR3 residues: CASSSGTGSGEPQHF. For the CDR3, the DNA is TGTGCCAGCAGTTCCGGGACAGGGTCCGGGGAGCCCCAGCATTTT.

The rearrangement links TRBV5-4 to TRBJ2-7; the match to TRBD2 covers 11 bases. From germline, CDR1 is SGHNT and CDR2 YYREEE (reference sequence). The V gene end was trimmed by 3 bases and the J gene end by 5 bases; junction bases not matched to a gene: 7. There are 15 residues in the CDR3. The chain's CDR3 is CASSSRTSGPHEQYF. The CDR3 DNA follows: TGTGCCAGCAGCTCCCGGACTAGCGGGCCCCACGAGCAGTACTTC.

The chain links TRBV7-6 to TRBJ1-2; D gene ambiguous. V lost 4 bases and J 4 bases, leaving 13 bases between the germline ends. The CDR3 sequence is 14 residues long. Germline assignment: CDR1 SGHVS and CDR2 FNYEAQ. In nucleotides, the CDR3 is TGTGCCAGCAGCTCCGGGTTAAATGCCTATGGCTACACCTTC. Its translation is CASSSGLNAYGYTF.

The V gene is TRBV28, the J gene TRBJ1-5, with 8 bases fitting TRBD1. CDR1 and CDR2 from the germline V gene are MDHEN and SYDVKM. The V and J ends lost 8 bases and 3 bases, in that order; junction bases with no gene match: 6. This CDR3 is built from 14 residues. The CDR3: CASLRDRLNQPQHF. The CDR3 nucleotides are TGTGCCAGCCTACGGGACAGGCTCAATCAGCCCCAGCATTTT.